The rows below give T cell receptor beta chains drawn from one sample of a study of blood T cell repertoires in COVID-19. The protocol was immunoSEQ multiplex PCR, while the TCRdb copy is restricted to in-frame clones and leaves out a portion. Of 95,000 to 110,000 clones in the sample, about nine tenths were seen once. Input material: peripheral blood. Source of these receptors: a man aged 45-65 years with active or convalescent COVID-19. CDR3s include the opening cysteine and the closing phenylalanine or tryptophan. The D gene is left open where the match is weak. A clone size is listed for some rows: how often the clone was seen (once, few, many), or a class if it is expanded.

TGTGCCATCAGTGAGTCAGCGGCTAGCGGGGACCCCAATGAGCAGTTCTTC	CAISESAASGDPNEQFF	TRBD2	-	TRBV10-3	TRBJ2-1
TGCGCCAGCAGCTTGGGTGGGACAGAAGAGACCCAGTACTTC	CASSLGGTEETQYF	TRBD1	-	TRBV5-1	TRBJ2-5
TGTGCCAGCAGTGGGGACAGTCTCTATGGCTACACCTTC	CASSGDSLYGYTF	TRBD1	-	TRBV12-3/TRBV12-4	TRBJ1-2
TGCGCCAGCAGGTTTGCGGGAAAAACAGATACGCAGTATTTT	CASRFAGKTDTQYF	-	-	TRBV10-2	TRBJ2-3
TGTGCCACCGGCAGGGGCACCGGGGAGCTGTTTTTT	CATGRGTGELFF	-	once	TRBV24-1	TRBJ2-2
TGTGCCAGCAGCCAAAGGACAGGGGAGACCCAGTACTTC	CASSQRTGETQYF	TRBD1	-	TRBV4-2	TRBJ2-5
TGTGCCAGCAGCGCGACTAGCGGGACGGTTACAGATACGCAGTATTTT	CASSATSGTVTDTQYF	TRBD2	-	TRBV28	TRBJ2-3
TGTGCCAGCAGTGAATATGGACAGGGCACAGATACGCAGTATTTT	CASSEYGQGTDTQYF	TRBD1	-	TRBV25-1	TRBJ2-3
TGTGCCAGCAGCTTAACAGGAGGGACTAGCGGTAGGAATGAGCAGTTCTTC	CASSLTGGTSGRNEQFF	TRBD2	-	TRBV7-2	TRBJ2-1
TGTGCCAGCAGCAAAGGTGGGCTAGCGGGGTACAATGAGCAGTTCTTC	CASSKGGLAGYNEQFF	-	few	TRBV21-1	TRBJ2-1
TGTGCCAGTAGGTTACGGGCGGGAGTCTCTGGAGATACGCAGTATTTT	CASRLRAGVSGDTQYF	TRBD2	-	TRBV19	TRBJ2-3
TGCGCCAGCAGCCAAGATCTCGGGTACTCCTACAATGAGCAGTTCTTC	CASSQDLGYSYNEQFF	-	-	TRBV4-3	TRBJ2-1
TGTGCCAGCAGTGAAGACAGGGGGCCCGGTCAGCCCCAGCATTTT	CASSEDRGPGQPQHF	TRBD1	-	TRBV28	TRBJ1-5
TGTGCCAGCAGTCCCTCCATCGACAGGGGCACAGATACGCAGTATTTT	CASSPSIDRGTDTQYF	TRBD1	-	TRBV27	TRBJ2-3
TGTGCCAGCAGCTTGGGGCGGTTCTCCTACGAGCAGTACTTC	CASSLGRFSYEQYF	-	-	TRBV7-8	TRBJ2-7
TGTGCCAGCACCTTACTAGGCACAGATACGCAGTATTTT	CASTLLGTDTQYF	-	-	TRBV7-7	TRBJ2-3
TGTGCCAGCAGCGCCTTCCCGAGGGAGGGCTACTACAATGAGCAGTTCTTC	CASSAFPREGYYNEQFF	TRBD2	-	TRBV9	TRBJ2-1
TGTGCCAGCAGCTTAGTTCTAGGACAGGGTCACGAGCAGTACTTC	CASSLVLGQGHEQYF	TRBD1	-	TRBV7-2	TRBJ2-7
TGTGCCAGCGCCTCCCACCCTTATCAGGCAGATACGCAGTATTTT	CASASHPYQADTQYF	-	-	TRBV6-5	TRBJ2-3
TGTGCCAGCAGCGTAGGGGCGGAGGGGGGCTACACCTTC	CASSVGAEGGYTF	-	-	TRBV9	TRBJ1-2
TGTGCCAGCAGTCCCATGCTAATTCAGTACTTC	CASSPMLIQYF	-	-	TRBV7-2	TRBJ2-4
TGTGCCAGCGGGGACAGGGGGCGCCTCTCCTACGAGCAGTACTTC	CASGDRGRLSYEQYF	TRBD1	few	TRBV27	TRBJ2-7
TGTGCCAGCTCACCCCGAACCGGGACAGGGGGCGCGAGTGAAAAACTGTTTTTT	CASSPRTGTGGASEKLFF	TRBD1	-	TRBV18	TRBJ1-4
TGCGCCAGCAGCCGGAGCGGGACAGGGGATCATGAGCAGTTCTTC	CASSRSGTGDHEQFF	TRBD1	-	TRBV4-1	TRBJ2-1
TGTGCCAGCAGCCCCCGGCTAGCGGTTTCCTCCTACAATGAGCAGTTCTTC	CASSPRLAVSSYNEQFF	TRBD2	-	TRBV7-9	TRBJ2-1
TGTGCCAGTTTCATGAGGGACAGGGCTACGCCTTACTACGAGCAGTACTTC	CASFMRDRATPYYEQYF	TRBD1	-	TRBV19	TRBJ2-7
TGTGCCAGCAGCTCCTCGCCAGGGAACACTGAAGCTTTCTTT	CASSSSPGNTEAFF	-	-	TRBV7-2	TRBJ1-1
TGTGCCAGCAGCCCCCGGGGACAGGGGCCGGGGCAGCCCCAGCATTTT	CASSPRGQGPGQPQHF	TRBD1	few	TRBV5-8	TRBJ1-5
TGTGCCAGTAGTAGACTAGCGTACAATGAGCAGTTCTTC	CASSRLAYNEQFF	TRBD2	-	TRBV19	TRBJ2-1
TGTGCCAGCAGCTCCTCCGGGGGGGTCACTGAAGCTTTCTTT	CASSSSGGVTEAFF	-	-	TRBV16	TRBJ1-1
TGCGCCAGCAGCCAAGTTGGCCCGGGGGGCGCAAAGTACTTC	CASSQVGPGGAKYF	-	-	TRBV4-1	TRBJ2-7
TGTGCCAGCAGCCGTTCAACAGATAGCAATCAGCCCCAGCATTTT	CASSRSTDSNQPQHF	-	-	TRBV6-5	TRBJ1-5
TGTGCCTGGGGATTCGGGGGAGGCCCTTGGAACGAGCAGTACTTC	CAWGFGGGPWNEQYF	-	few	TRBV30	TRBJ2-7
TGCAGTGCTAGTCGGGACAGCTCCTACGAGCAGTACTTC	CSASRDSSYEQYF	TRBD1	-	TRBV20-1	TRBJ2-7
TGTGCCAGCAGCTTAGGACTAGCGGTCGAGCAGTACTTC	CASSLGLAVEQYF	TRBD2	-	TRBV7-8	TRBJ2-7
TGTGCCAGCAGCCCGCCTACGATCCCGAACTATGGCTACACCTTC	CASSPPTIPNYGYTF	-	-	TRBV7-9	TRBJ1-2
TGTGCCAGCAGCTTGGGGCGGGTAATGAACACTGAAGCTTTCTTT	CASSLGRVMNTEAFF	-	-	TRBV5-6	TRBJ1-1
TGTGCCAACTCACAGACAGAAGGAAACACCATATATTTT	CANSQTEGNTIYF	-	-	TRBV2	TRBJ1-3
TGTGCCACCAGTGACCCCACGACAGTTAAGAACACTGAAGCTTTCTTT	CATSDPTTVKNTEAFF	-	-	TRBV24-1	TRBJ1-1
TGTGCCAGCAGTTACTCGGCGGGGACTAGCGGGATTTCCTACAATGAGCAGTTCTTC	CASSYSAGTSGISYNEQFF	TRBD2	-	TRBV6-2/TRBV6-3	TRBJ2-1
TGTGCCAGCTCAAAAGGACAGCCAGACACAGATACGCAGTATTTT	CASSKGQPDTDTQYF	-	-	TRBV18	TRBJ2-3
TGTGCCAGCAGTTGGGGTGGGGCAGATACTGGAAACACCATATATTTT	CASSWGGADTGNTIYF	-	-	TRBV7-9	TRBJ1-3
TGCAGCGTTGAAGTCGAGGCCTACGAGCAGTACTTC	CSVEVEAYEQYF	-	-	TRBV29-1	TRBJ2-7
TGTGCCAGCAGTTACTCGTTACATTCCAGCTCCTACAATGAGCAGTTCTTC	CASSYSLHSSSYNEQFF	-	-	TRBV6-2/TRBV6-3	TRBJ2-1
TGTGCCAGTAGGTATGGAGCGGAGCACACAGATACGCAGTATTTT	CASRYGAEHTDTQYF	-	-	TRBV19	TRBJ2-3
TGTGCCAGCAGTCCAGTCGCCTACGAGCAGTACTTC	CASSPVAYEQYF	-	-	TRBV2	TRBJ2-7
TGTGCCAGCAGCACTTCCACAGGGTTCCACAATGGCTACACCTTC	CASSTSTGFHNGYTF	-	-	TRBV7-9	TRBJ1-2
TGCGCCAGCCGGACTAGCGGGAGTGAATACAATGAGCAGTTCTTC	CASRTSGSEYNEQFF	TRBD2	-	TRBV5-1	TRBJ2-1
TGTGCCAGCAGGGACAGGGATAAGAACTATGGCTACACCTTC	CASRDRDKNYGYTF	TRBD1	-	TRBV6-5	TRBJ1-2
TGTGCCACCGGGACAGCATACAATGAGCAGTTCTTC	CATGTAYNEQFF	TRBD1	-	TRBV2	TRBJ2-1
TGCGCCAGCACCCCCGGCCAGGGTCCCTACAATGAGCAGTTCTTC	CASTPGQGPYNEQFF	-	-	TRBV5-1	TRBJ2-1